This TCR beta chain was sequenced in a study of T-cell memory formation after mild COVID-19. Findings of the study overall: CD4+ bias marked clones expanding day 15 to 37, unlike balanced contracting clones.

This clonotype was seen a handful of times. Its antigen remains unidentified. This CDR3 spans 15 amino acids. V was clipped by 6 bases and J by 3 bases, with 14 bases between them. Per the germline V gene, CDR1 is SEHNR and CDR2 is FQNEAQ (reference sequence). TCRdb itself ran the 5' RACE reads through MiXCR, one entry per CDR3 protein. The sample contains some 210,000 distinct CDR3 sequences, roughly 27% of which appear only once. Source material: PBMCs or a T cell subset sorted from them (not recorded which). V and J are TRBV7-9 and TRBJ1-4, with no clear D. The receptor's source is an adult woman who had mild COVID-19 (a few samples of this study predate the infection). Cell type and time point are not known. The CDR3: CASSVGRSANEKLFF. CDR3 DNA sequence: TGTGCCAGCAGTGTCGGCAGGTCTGCTAATGAAAAACTGTTTTTT.